The rows below give T cell receptor beta chains drawn from one sample of a study of molecular identifiers for immune sequencing clone quantification. TCRdb called the PCR reads again in MiXCR, with one record for every CDR3 protein. The sample records 65,000 to 70,000 distinct CDR3 sequences, about a sixth being singletons. The sample was naive CD8+ T cells from blood, with Jurkat cell RNA spiked in. The receptors originated from a human donor in good health. Some libraries in this study had Jurkat cell RNA spiked in. Each CDR3 is given without its conserved first and last residue. The order of the fields is J gene, V gene, CDR3 protein.

>TRBJ2-7|TRBV18
ASSPRTVDLYEQY
>TRBJ2-7|TRBV5-4
ASSVGGSEQY
>TRBJ2-3|TRBV19
ASSRGTFRTDTQY
>TRBJ2-4|TRBV3-1
ASSQGLAGAAKNIQY
>TRBJ1-5|TRBV28
ASSQTHSGNQPQH
>TRBJ2-7|TRBV14
ASSQGLAGGGYEQY
>TRBJ2-1|TRBV28
ASSTPGLAGSYSYNEQF
>TRBJ2-7|TRBV11-2
ASSLLAGVGEQY
>TRBJ2-1|TRBV5-1
ASAGLPGYNEQF
>TRBJ2-1|TRBV20-1
SAIVGGRNEQF
>TRBJ2-3|TRBV4-1
ASSQAGRGTDTQY
>TRBJ2-1|TRBV5-1
ASSQAAFSYNEQF
>TRBJ2-2|TRBV29-1
SVRAGTGFSGELF
>TRBJ2-7|TRBV10-1
ASSDPTPGLAGAYEQY
>TRBJ1-5|TRBV27
ASSLSRISNQPQH
>TRBJ2-7|TRBV7-2
ASSFGPSYEQY
>TRBJ1-1|TRBV9
ASSVGQLNAEAF
>TRBJ1-1|TRBV19
ASSISPNTEAF
>TRBJ2-2|TRBV28
ASSFIANTGELF
>TRBJ2-7|TRBV4-1
ASSQGAGESAEQY
>TRBJ2-7|TRBV13
ASSRIDAYEQY
>TRBJ2-3|TRBV20-1
SARADFTSTDTQY
>TRBJ2-7|TRBV12-3/TRBV12-4
ASSLTSVYEQY
>TRBJ1-1|TRBV20-1
SARLLRDTNTEAF
>TRBJ2-1|TRBV19
ASSIGVASGNEQF
>TRBJ2-1|TRBV13
ASSTTSGPSSYNEQF
>TRBJ1-4|TRBV13
ASSLLLANEKLF
>TRBJ2-5|TRBV7-9
ASSLALAGQETQY
>TRBJ2-1|TRBV6-5
ASSYGAERFHEQF
>TRBJ1-1|TRBV19
ASSPYAVFDTEAF
>TRBJ2-7|TRBV7-2
ASSLAGRLAGGYSYEQY
>TRBJ2-7|TRBV18
ASSAVAGVYEQY
>TRBJ2-3|TRBV7-2
ASSFLAGESTDTQY
>TRBJ2-4|TRBV4-1
ASSQAPIAKNIQY
>TRBJ2-1|TRBV10-1
ASSAGGLSNEQF
>TRBJ2-1|TRBV5-6
ASSQDNEQF
>TRBJ1-5|TRBV24-1
ATSDPRGPSNQPQH
>TRBJ1-1|TRBV7-2
ASNLPLYTEAF
>TRBJ2-1|TRBV5-1
ACSAEEVNEQF
>TRBJ2-7|TRBV29-1
SAQPEQGWSEQY
>TRBJ2-1|TRBV11-2
ASSSRQGPHNEQF
>TRBJ2-1|TRBV4-3
ASSQDLLSYEQF
>TRBJ2-7|TRBV27
ASRGIGSSVYEQY
>TRBJ2-1|TRBV20-1
SAKWLAENNEQF
>TRBJ2-7|TRBV6-2/TRBV6-3
ASSYSGLGSYEQY
>TRBJ2-3|TRBV7-3
ASFGQASTDTQY